Listed here are 12 T cell receptor beta chains from one sample, sequenced in a study of shared clonotypes between healthy human individuals. Naive CD8 cells lacked CD45RO and underwent positive selection for CCR7, leaving out terminally differentiated effector memory CD45RA+ cells. Method: immunoSEQ multiplex PCR; TCRdb's copy keeps in-frame clones and lacks some. The data show more than 600,000 clones, with roughly 94% seen just once and approximately 24% held by the top ten. Source material: naive CD8+ T cells sorted from blood. These receptors were taken from a man aged 30 to 45 in good health.

As regards this clone: Other DNA sequences in this sample translate to the same CDR3. The chain has TRBV9 and TRBJ2-1; D might be TRBD2 (6 bases). CDR3 size: 14 residues. Germline V CDR1 and CDR2: SGDLS, YYNGEE. V lost 5 bases, J lost 0 bases, and 9 bases lay in between. CDR3 coding DNA: TGTGCCAGCAGTGCCGGGAGCTCCTACAATGAGCAGTTCTTC. As protein: CASSAGSSYNEQFF.

The count of this clone is one. This chain links TRBV18 with TRBJ2-1; a possible D gene is TRBD2 (5 bases). V lost 0 bases and J lost 0, with 12 bases in between. The CDR3 contains 17 residues. The V gene's germline CDR1 is KGHSH and CDR2 LQKENI. The CDR3 reads CASSPPVGEDSYNEQFF. The CDR3 bases are TGTGCCAGCTCACCACCGGTCGGGGAAGACTCCTACAATGAGCAGTTCTTC.

CDR3 DNA sequence: TGTGCCAGCAGTGGCTCACTAGTCTTTGGCACAGATACGCAGTATTTT. It encodes CASSGSLVFGTDTQYF. The V gene is TRBV2, the J gene TRBJ2-3, with D possibly being TRBD2 (5 bases). Trimming took off 4 bases at V and 1 base at J, with 15 bases between the two ends. The CDR3 is 16 residues long. Germline CDR1 and CDR2: SNHLY and FYNNEI. The entire variable domain, with the rest obtained from reference TRBV2 and TRBJ2-3, is as follows: EPEVTQTPSHQVTQMGQEVILRCVPISNHLYFYWYRQILGQKVEFLVSFYNNEISEKSEIFDDQFSVERPDGSNFTLKIRSTKLEDSAMYFCASSGSLVFGTDTQYFGPGTRLTVL.

The chain has TRBV29-1 and TRBJ2-5, with D unclear. Germline CDR1 and CDR2: SQVTM and ANQGSEA. The CDR3 spans 13 residues. The V end lost 6 bases, the J end lost 6 bases, and 17 bases lay between the germline ends. The CDR3 sequence: CSVETAGKKTQYF. In nucleotides, the CDR3 is TGCAGCGTCGAGACGGCTGGAAAAAAGACCCAGTACTTC.

The J gene is TRBJ2-1, the V gene TRBV19; D unclear. From germline, CDR1 is LNHDA and CDR2 SQIVND (reference sequence). V was trimmed by 5 bases and J by 5 bases, leaving 13 bases between them. The CDR3 consists of 14 residues. The CDR3 DNA follows: TGTGCCAGTAGTCCTGAGCTAGTTAACAATGAGCAGTTCTTC. Translating it yields CASSPELVNNEQFF.

The chain couples TRBV7-2 to TRBJ2-1; 7 bases line up with TRBD2. V lost 5 bases and J lost 0; bases outside the gene matches: 7. Germline values: CDR1 SGHTA, CDR2 FQGNSA. The CDR3 runs to 16 residues. The CDR3 DNA reads TGTGCCAGCAGCGACCCTAGCGGTACCTCCTACAATGAGCAGTTCTTC. This codes for CASSDPSGTSYNEQFF.

The V call is TRBV19, the J call TRBJ2-1; D could derive from TRBD1 or TRBD2 (5 bases each). With 4 bases removed from V and 0 bases from J, the gap between germline ends came to 16 bases. The germline gives CDR1 LNHDA, CDR2 SQIVND (reference sequence). The CDR3 runs to 17 residues. The CDR3 sequence is CASSTSGRTPSYNEQFF. The CDR3 nucleotides read TGTGCCAGTAGTACGTCGGGACGGACACCCTCCTACAATGAGCAGTTCTTC.

This chain joins TRBV10-3 and TRBJ2-7, with 7 positions matching TRBD1. The germline V gene has CDR1 ENHRY and CDR2 SYGVKD. This CDR3 is 14 amino acids long. V gave up 10 bases and J gave up 0 bases; unmatched junction bases: 9. The CDR3 nucleotides read TGTGCCACCGATACAGGGGACAGCTCCTACGAGCAGTACTTC. As protein: CATDTGDSSYEQYF.

This clone was seen a single time. The chain couples TRBV13 to TRBJ2-7; TRBD1 matches 9 bases. The CDR3 covers 16 residues. Germline trimming cut 5 bases from V and 5 bases from J; bases unmatched to any gene: 13. Germline V gene sequence: CDR1 PRHDT, CDR2 FYEKMQ (reference sequence). The chain's CDR3 is CASSPRGRTGVNEQYF. The CDR3 DNA reads TGTGCCAGCAGCCCAAGGGGAAGGACAGGGGTCAACGAGCAGTACTTC.

The chain has TRBV5-6 and TRBJ2-5; 8 bases map to TRBD1. The V gene's germline CDR1 is SGHDT and CDR2 YYEEEE. V dropped 0 bases and J dropped 7; count of bases not matched to a gene: 2. The CDR3 has 13 amino acids. The CDR3 sequence: CASSLGTGPTQYF. The CDR3 nucleotides read TGTGCCAGCAGCTTGGGGACAGGGCCGACCCAGTACTTC.

The chain links TRBV9 to TRBJ1-2; TRBD1 is a possible D gene (6 bases). The CDR3 runs 14 residues. Germline CDR1 SGDLS, CDR2 YYNGEE. Between the trimmed V and J ends, which lost 0 bases and 8 bases, there was a span of 14 bases. The CDR3 nucleotides read TGTGCCAGCAGCGTAGCTACGGGGGGCGAGGGCTACACCTTC. Amino acid sequence: CASSVATGGEGYTF.

V and J are TRBV5-1 and TRBJ2-7; 10 positions agree with TRBD2. V lost 1 base to trimming and J lost 4 bases; unmatched junction nucleotides: 8. The CDR3 consists of 16 residues. CDR1 is SGHRS and CDR2 is YFSETQ in the germline V gene. The CDR3 reads CASSLSLAGEGYEQYF. As DNA, the CDR3 is TGCGCCAGCAGCTTGTCCCTAGCGGGAGAGGGGTACGAGCAGTACTTC. Full variable domain (remainder filled in from reference TRBV5-1 and TRBJ2-7): KAGVTQTPRYLIKTRGQQVTLSCSPISGHRSVSWYQQTPGQGLQFLFEYFSETQRNKGNFPGRFSGRQFSNSRSEMNVSTLELGDSALYLCASSLSLAGEGYEQYFGPGTRLTVT.